The 22 T cell receptor beta chains listed next were all sequenced from one sample in a study of T cell responses to AZD1222 COVID-19 vaccine (dated by TCRdb to 2020 to 2023). Explained via the paper, the time point label denotes: baseline before first vaccination. Preparation of the library involved the immunoSEQ multiplex PCR assay. TCRdb provides this immuneACCESS table in a form limited to in-frame rearrangements. Some clones are lacking; in checked studies, under half of them reflect an unresolved V gene, and why the rest are absent is not known. Here the sample has around 63,000 clones; 85% to 90% occur a single time. Clones ranked in the top ten supply roughly a fifth of the sample. The material sequenced was peripheral blood, taken on day 0 of AZD1222 vaccination. These receptors all come from an adult in good health.

The V gene is TRBV2, the J gene TRBJ2-2, with TRBD1 identical over 9 bases. J gave up 7 bases and V 5 bases, and 5 bases lay outside the gene matches. Germline V gene data show CDR1 as SNHLY and CDR2 as FYNNEI. This CDR3 is 14 amino acids long. CDR3 sequence: CASSTTGGIGELFF. The CDR3 coding sequence is TGTGCCAGCAGTACGACAGGGGGTATCGGGGAGCTGTTTTTT. Full variable domain (remainder filled in from reference TRBV2 and TRBJ2-2): EPEVTQTPSHQVTQMGQEVILRCVPISNHLYFYWYRQILGQKVEFLVSFYNNEISEKSEIFDDQFSVERPDGSNFTLKIRSTKLEDSAMYFCASSTTGGIGELFFGEGSRLTVL.

The rearrangement joins TRBV6-5 to TRBJ1-3; unclear D gene. This CDR3 is 13 amino acids long. Germline V gene sequence: CDR1 MNHEY, CDR2 SVGAGI. Trimming pared 9 bases from V and 0 bases from J, leaving 9 bases between. As DNA, the CDR3 is TGTGCCAGTCTGACCGGCTCTGGAAACACCATATATTTT. Translated, it gives CASLTGSGNTIYF.

This chain joins TRBV9 and TRBJ1-1; D is ambiguous. This CDR3 is built from 12 residues. Germline loops: CDR1 SGDLS, CDR2 YYNGEE. Trimming shortened V by 0 bases and J by 9 bases, and 9 bases separated the two germline ends. Written as DNA, the CDR3 is TGTGCCAGCAGCGTAGTGGGCAGACAAGCTTTCTTT. Encoded protein: CASSVVGRQAFF.

The chain recombines TRBV9 with TRBJ1-3; perhaps TRBD1 as D (6 bases). Germline CDR1 SGDLS, CDR2 YYNGEE. CDR3 length equals 12 residues. V was clipped by 3 bases and J by 8 bases, with 9 bases between them. The CDR3 loop reads CASSGQGHTIYF. CDR3 sequence (DNA): TGTGCCAGCAGCGGGCAGGGGCACACCATATATTTT.

The V gene is TRBV4-2, the J gene TRBJ1-1; D uncertain. This CDR3 region has 15 residues. CDR1 is LGHNA, CDR2 YNFKEQ, per germline. Trimming shortened V by 2 bases and J by 1 base, and 11 bases separated the two germline ends. CDR3 DNA: TGTGCCAGCAGCCAAAGATTAGGCGAGAACACTGAAGCTTTCTTT. Protein sequence: CASSQRLGENTEAFF.

The V gene is TRBV30, the J gene TRBJ1-2; TRBD1 matches at 8 bases. The germline gives CDR1 GTSNPN, CDR2 SVGIG (reference sequence). The CDR3 contains 14 residues. Unmatched junction bases numbered 6, after V lost 3 bases and J lost 3 bases. CDR3 sequence reads: CAWRPGGWYYGYTF. CDR3 in DNA: TGTGCCTGGAGGCCAGGGGGCTGGTACTATGGCTACACCTTC.

J is TRBJ1-1 and V is TRBV28; D might be TRBD1 (6 bases). Trimming removed 5 bases from V and 8 bases from J, with 15 bases in between. The CDR3 runs 13 residues. Germline-derived CDR1 and CDR2 are MDHEN and SYDVKM. The CDR3 is CASSLRGTVEAFF. The CDR3 DNA sequence: TGTGCCAGCAGTCTGAGGGGGACGGTAGAAGCTTTCTTT. Together with reference TRBV28 and TRBJ1-1, the CDR3 gives the full variable domain: DVKVTQSSRYLVKRTGEKVFLECVQDMDHENMFWYRQDPGLGLRLIYFSYDVKMKEKGDIPEGYSVSREKKERFSLILESASTNQTSMYLCASSLRGTVEAFFGQGTRLTVV.

This clone has just a few counts. The rearrangement links TRBV4-1 to TRBJ1-4, with D possibly TRBD1 on 5 matching bases. Germline CDR1 MGHRA, CDR2 YSYEKL. Trimming took 7 bases from V and 1 from J, leaving 22 bases between them. The CDR3 contains 18 residues. This CDR3 reads CASTYRDGGIETNEKLFF. The CDR3 nucleotides are TGCGCCAGCACCTATCGGGACGGAGGGATTGAAACTAATGAAAAACTGTTTTTT.

The chain links TRBV7-3 to TRBJ2-5, with D unresolved. CDR1 SGHTA and CDR2 FQGTGA come from the germline V gene. The CDR3 is 13 residues long. V was clipped by 5 bases and J by 5 bases, with 12 bases between them. CDR3 nucleotides: TGTGCCAGCAGCCCCCCGAATGGGGAGACCCAGTACTTC. It yields the protein CASSPPNGETQYF.

J is TRBJ1-6 and V is TRBV5-1, with TRBD1 matching 7 bases. Germline values: CDR1 SGHRS, CDR2 YFSETQ. CDR3 length equals 17 residues. Germline trimming cut 3 bases from V and 5 bases from J; bases unmatched to any gene: 11. CDR3 coding DNA: TGCGCCAGCAGCTCCTCATCGGGACAGCCGAATAATTCACCCCTCCACTTT. Translated, it gives CASSSSSGQPNNSPLHF.

This clone was detected a few times. The chain has TRBV6-5 and TRBJ1-2, with D tentatively TRBD1 (6 bases). The CDR3 runs 14 residues. The V gene's germline CDR1 is MNHEY and CDR2 SVGAGI. V lost 5 bases to trimming and J lost 3 bases, with 13 bases between them. CDR3 nucleotide sequence: TGTGCCAGCAGTCCTTCACAGGGAGACTATGGCTACACCTTC. This gives the protein CASSPSQGDYGYTF.

The V gene is TRBV7-2, the J gene TRBJ2-7, with 14 nucleotides matching TRBD2. V dropped 4 bases and J dropped 3; count of bases not matched to a gene: 5. CDR1 SGHTA and CDR2 FQGNSA come from the germline V gene. This CDR3 region has 16 residues. In DNA, the CDR3 is TGTGCCAGCAGCTCAAGGACTAGCGGGGGGCGCTACGAGCAGTACTTC. Its translation: CASSSRTSGGRYEQYF.

The V gene is TRBV6-1, the J gene TRBJ2-1; D is unresolved. Deletions cut 3 bases from V and 3 bases from J, with 6 bases between. In germline, CDR1 is MNHNS, CDR2 SASEGT. The CDR3 loop spans 13 amino acids. As DNA, the CDR3 is TGTGCCAGCAGTGAGGGGTTCTACAATGAGCAGTTCTTC. It yields the protein CASSEGFYNEQFF.

V gene TRBV5-1 combines with J gene TRBJ2-1; D gene ambiguous. Germline loops: CDR1 SGHRS, CDR2 YFSETQ. The germline V and J ends were trimmed by 1 base and 7 bases, with 15 bases remaining between them. The CDR3 length is 15 residues. This CDR3 is CASSLRAGMGNEQFF. The CDR3 DNA is TGCGCCAGCAGCTTGAGGGCAGGAATGGGGAATGAGCAGTTCTTC.

This clone was seen a few times. V gene TRBV15 combines with J gene TRBJ1-4; D not resolved. CDR3 size: 13 residues. Germline V CDR1 and CDR2: LNHNV, YYDKDF (reference sequence). Trimming shortened V by 3 bases and J by 8 bases, and 10 bases separated the two germline ends. The CDR3 spells CATSRELTEKLFF. The DNA for the CDR3 is TGTGCCACCAGCAGGGAACTGACAGAAAAACTGTTTTTT.

This sequence joins TRBV6-5 and TRBJ2-1; TRBD1 might be the D (6 bases). CDR1 is MNHEY, CDR2 SVGAGI, per germline. Between the trimmed V and J ends, which lost 6 bases and 15 bases, there was a span of 21 bases. This CDR3 has 13 residues. CDR3 nucleotides: TGTGCCAGCAGGGAGACAGGTCTCATAGGCCGGTTCTTC. As protein: CASRETGLIGRFF.

The rearrangement links TRBV5-1 to TRBJ1-2; a possible D gene is TRBD1 (5 bases). CDR3 length equals 12 residues. The V gene lost 3 bases and the J gene lost 10 bases, with 13 bases spanning the gap. Germline lookup yields CDR1 SGHRS and CDR2 YFSETQ. This CDR3 is CASSSGLENYTF. Written as DNA, the CDR3 is TGCGCCAGCAGCTCGGGACTTGAGAACTACACCTTC.

The genes are TRBV7-9 and TRBJ2-7; TRBD1 matches 8 bases. V was pared by 0 bases and J by 2 bases, with 6 bases of the junction left unmatched. Germline V gene lookup returns CDR1 SEHNR and CDR2 FQNEAQ (reference sequence). CDR3 size: 16 residues. CDR3 in amino acids: CASSLARGQGTYEQYF. The CDR3 DNA reads as TGTGCCAGCAGCTTAGCAAGAGGACAGGGCACCTACGAGCAGTACTTC.

The chain recombines TRBV18 with TRBJ1-2; TRBD1 matches 7 bases. Germline-derived CDR1 and CDR2 are KGHSH and LQKENI. Trimming removed 5 bases from V and 1 base from J; junction bases left unmatched: 10. CDR3 size: 16 residues. The CDR3 is CASSRTGTEINYGYTF. The CDR3 nucleotides read TGTGCCAGCTCAAGAACCGGGACAGAAATTAACTATGGCTACACCTTC.

This chain joins TRBV9 and TRBJ2-7; 9 bases match TRBD1. From germline, CDR1 is SGDLS and CDR2 YYNGEE. The CDR3 runs to 14 residues. J was trimmed by 4 bases and V by 4 bases; bases with no gene match: 6. The CDR3: CASSRQGGRYEQYF. CDR3 coding DNA: TGTGCCAGCAGCAGACAGGGGGGTCGATACGAGCAGTACTTC.

The chain joins TRBV18 to TRBJ2-7; 9 bases are a match to TRBD1. The CDR3 sequence is 14 residues long. Looked up from germline, CDR1 is KGHSH and CDR2 is LQKENI. J was trimmed by 7 bases and V by 5 bases; bases with no gene match: 9. CDR3 DNA sequence: TGTGCCAGCTCAGATTACAGGGGGCCGGGGGAGCAGTACTTC. It translates to CASSDYRGPGEQYF.

This clone came up once. The rearrangement uses TRBV5-8 and TRBJ1-1; 8 nucleotides line up with TRBD1. The CDR3 spans 16 residues. Germline lookup yields CDR1 SGHTS and CDR2 YDEGEE. The trim removed 3 bases at V and 7 bases at J, leaving 14 bases unmatched. The CDR3 nucleotides are TGTGCCAGCAGCTCGCGTTGGGGATCAGGGGGCGGTGAAGCTTTCTTT. Residues: CASSSRWGSGGGEAFF.